The clone carrying this T cell receptor beta chain has just one count. Its antigen is currently unknown. Noted treatment: around 19 received Ad26.COV2.S at low or high dose, single or two shots; roughly 5 received placebo; per-sample allocation not given. The samples were gathered on day 63 after the first injection of vaccine or placebo. The data derive from a study of Ad26.COV2.S vaccination and SARS-CoV-2 variants. Across the study: Participant was drawn from the COV1001 Ad26.COV2.S trial arm. Administration of Ad26.COV2.S was intramuscular, either once or twice 56 days apart. Study observations and caveats: Total T cell responses were possibly underestimated by TCR breadth and depth analyses. Substantial response breadth was reportedly seen for spike-specific CD8+ and CD4+ T cells after vaccination.

Only in-frame clones appear in the TCRdb table, and some are missing; sequencing was by immunoSEQ multiplex PCR. The table lists 350,000 to 400,000 clones, about 89% of them singletons. Sequencing was performed on peripheral blood, taken in a trial of Ad26.COV2.S vaccine versus placebo. The TCR was taken from a person aged 18 to 65 who received the Ad26.COV2.S COVID-19 vaccine or a placebo.

CDR3 DNA: TGTGCCACCACACAGGGGGGAACCTACAATGAGCAGTTCTTC. Its translation is CATTQGGTYNEQFF. The V and J genes are TRBV15 and TRBJ2-1; 8 positions match TRBD1. The germline gives CDR1 LNHNV, CDR2 YYDKDF (reference sequence). The CDR3 runs 14 residues. The J segment lost 2 bases and the V segment lost 7 bases, leaving 4 bases of the junction unmatched.